One and the same sample provided the 32 T cell receptor beta chains below, sequenced in a study of blood T cells in healthy people across ages. For the second PCR, which ran for about 7 to 12 cycles, a sample-barcoded 5' primer and a J-beta primer mix were used. TCRdb itself ran the 5' RACE reads through MiXCR, one entry per CDR3 protein. This table has roughly 1.5 million distinct CDR3 sequences, 35% to 45% appearing once. Source material: blood. The source of these receptors is a young woman in good health.

A few counts support this clonotype. The chain couples TRBV4-3 to TRBJ1-2; D remains ambiguous. V dropped 4 bases and J dropped 1 base, with 16 bases sitting between them. Germline values: CDR1 LGHNA, CDR2 YSLEER. This CDR3 spans 16 amino acids. The CDR3 here is CASSLEIPDGNYGYTF. In nucleotides, the CDR3 is TGCGCCAGCAGCCTCGAGATCCCCGACGGTAACTATGGCTACACCTTC.

This chain joins TRBV6-1 and TRBJ1-2; the D gene is possibly TRBD1 (5 bases). The germline V and J ends were trimmed by 5 bases and 4 bases, with 14 bases remaining between them. The germline gives CDR1 MNHNS, CDR2 SASEGT. This CDR3 has 14 residues. The CDR3 coding sequence is TGTGCCAGCAGTCCCCCAGGGCACCTCTATGGCTACACCTTC. It yields the protein CASSPPGHLYGYTF.

The sample holds many counts of this clonotype. An end of the junction does not agree with germline; a read error may underlie this. The CDR3: CASSLSGKETQYF. In nucleotides, the CDR3 is TGTGCCAGCAGCCTTAGCGGGAAGGAGACCCAGTACTTC. The V call is TRBV5-1, the J call TRBJ2-5; TRBD2 matches 8 bases. The CDR3 runs to 13 residues. Germline V lookup: CDR1 SGHRS, CDR2 YFSETQ. Full variable domain (outside the CDR3, taken from reference TRBV5-1 and TRBJ2-5): KAGVTQTPRYLIKTRGQQVTLSCSPISGHRSVSWYQQTPGQGLQFLFEYFSETQRNKGNFPGRFSGRQFSNSRSEMNVSTLELGDSALYLCASSLSGKETQYFGPGTRLLVL.

The gene calls are TRBV12-3 or TRBV12-4 and TRBJ2-1; possibly TRBD1 or TRBD2 for D (5 bases each). V gave up 3 bases and J gave up 10 bases, with 22 bases separating them. The length of the CDR3 is 16 residues. CDR3 region: CASSLGVQPPQVEQFF. The CDR3 region has the DNA TGTGCCAGCAGTTTGGGGGTGCAGCCGCCTCAGGTAGAGCAGTTCTTC.

This clonotype was recorded a few times. The chain is built from TRBV5-1 and TRBJ1-2; TRBD1 matches at 7 bases. CDR1 and CDR2 from the germline V gene are SGHRS and YFSETQ. CDR3 length: 15 residues. V gave up 0 bases and J gave up 2 bases; unmatched junction bases: 4. CDR3 nucleotides: TGCGCCAGCAGCTTGGGAACGACAGGGAACTATGGCTACACCTTC. As protein: CASSLGTTGNYGYTF.

DNA of the CDR3: TGCGCCAGCAGACAGGATAGCGAACAAGAGACCCAGTACTTC. This translates into CASRQDSEQETQYF. The gene calls are TRBV10-2 and TRBJ2-5; either TRBD1 or TRBD2 may fit D (5 bases each). Per the germline V gene, CDR1 is WSHSY and CDR2 is SAAADI. The CDR3 spans 14 residues. V gave up 6 bases and J gave up 2 bases, with 13 bases separating them.

This clonotype was recorded a few times. The V gene is TRBV5-1, the J gene TRBJ1-2; 10 positions match TRBD1. Germline V gene sequence: CDR1 SGHRS, CDR2 YFSETQ. The CDR3 contains 14 residues. V lost 4 bases to trimming and J lost 7 bases; unmatched junction nucleotides: 7. In nucleotides, the CDR3 is TGCGCCAGCAGCACAGGACAGGGGGTATCTGGCTACACCTTC. It yields the protein CASSTGQGVSGYTF.

The chain links TRBV2 to TRBJ1-2, with D maybe TRBD1 (5 bases). Germline CDR1 and CDR2: SNHLY and FYNNEI. The CDR3 is 10 amino acids. The CDR3 protein is CAIPGYGYTF. CDR3 in DNA: TGTGCAATACCAGGGTATGGCTACACCTTC.

The chain combines TRBV7-2 with TRBJ2-7, with TRBD1 as a possible D gene (5 bases). The CDR3 consists of 15 residues. Germline loops: CDR1 SGHTA, CDR2 FQGNSA. V lost 5 bases and J 0 bases, leaving 14 bases between the germline ends. The CDR3 nucleotides are TGTGCCAGCAGCGTATACAGGAAGAGCTCCTACGAGCAGTACTTC. This translates into CASSVYRKSSYEQYF.

The chain joins TRBV20-1 to TRBJ2-7; D uncertain. Germline loops: CDR1 DFQATT, CDR2 SNEGSKA (reference sequence). The length of the CDR3 is 13 residues. The V end was cut by 3 bases, the J end by 0 bases, with 9 bases between. The CDR3 nucleotides read TGCAGTGCTAGTGGGGATACCTCCTACGAGCAGTACTTC. Protein product: CSASGDTSYEQYF.

This sequence joins TRBV5-1 and TRBJ2-1, with TRBD2 matching 9 bases. J was trimmed by 5 bases and V by 1 base; bases with no gene match: 4. CDR1 and CDR2 from the germline V gene are SGHRS and YFSETQ. The CDR3 runs 15 residues. In DNA, the CDR3 is TGCGCCAGCAGCTTGTATAGCGGGGGAGACAATGAGCAGTTCTTC. This gives the protein CASSLYSGGDNEQFF.

This clonotype has only a few counts. The CDR3 DNA reads as TGCAGCGTTGTCGGCAGGGGTTACGAGACCCAGTACTTC. This codes for CSVVGRGYETQYF. This sequence joins TRBV29-1 and TRBJ2-5, with D perhaps matching TRBD1 (6 bases). Trimming removed 4 bases at V and 5 bases at J, with 14 bases between. The CDR3 is made up of 13 amino acids. The V gene's germline CDR1 is SQVTM and CDR2 ANQGSEA.

In its sample, this clonotype was seen a few times. The chain carries TRBV20-1 and TRBJ1-2; the D is unclear. Trimming cost V 2 bases and J 3 bases, with 10 bases left between them. The CDR3 covers 13 residues. CDR1 and CDR2 (germline): DFQATT, SNEGSKA (reference sequence). The CDR3 DNA is TGCAGTGCTAGAAGGCCCGAATACTATGGCTACACCTTC. Protein: CSARRPEYYGYTF.

This chain uses TRBV11-2 with TRBJ2-1; D call uncertain. TRBJ2-7 matches the DNA end more closely, so the J call is doubtful. Germline assignment: CDR1 SGHAT and CDR2 FQNNGV. The CDR3 is 15 residues long. The CDR3 coding sequence is TGTGCCAGCAGCTTCGACCCAGCATCCTACAATGAGCAGTACTTC. Amino acids: CASSFDPASYNEQYF.

The chain is built from TRBV3-1 and TRBJ1-1; D unclear. The CDR3 consists of 13 residues. Germline CDR1 reads LGHDT; CDR2 reads YNNKEL (reference sequence). V was trimmed by 6 bases and J by 0 bases, leaving 8 bases between them. The CDR3 is CASRNRLNTEAFF. CDR3 in DNA: TGTGCCAGCAGAAACAGATTGAACACTGAAGCTTTCTTT.

The CDR3 region is CASSPSKTMNTEAFF. CDR3 nucleotide sequence: TGCGCCAGCAGCCCGAGCAAGACAATGAACACTGAAGCTTTCTTT. The rearrangement links TRBV4-1 to TRBJ1-1; D is uncertain. CDR3 size: 15 residues. Trimming cost V 4 bases and J 0 bases, with 12 bases left between them. CDR1 and CDR2 (germline): MGHRA, YSYEKL.

This clonotype was counted between two and nine times. CDR3 nucleotide sequence: TGTGCCAGCAGACCTTACCAGGGGCCGCTCCTATACGAGCAGTACTTC. It translates to CASRPYQGPLLYEQYF. The V gene is TRBV7-9, the J gene TRBJ2-4, with D maybe TRBD1 (6 bases). The DNA matches TRBJ2-7 better at its end, which makes the J call doubtful. Germline CDR1 and CDR2: SEHNR and FQNEAQ (reference sequence). The length of the CDR3 is 16 residues.

At least ten counts were recorded for this clonotype. CDR3 loop: CASSETSEAYNEQYF. The CDR3 region has the DNA TGTGCCAGCAGTGAGACTAGCGAGGCCTACAATGAGCAGTACTTC. The chain recombines TRBV25-1 with TRBJ2-1, with 8 bases aligning to TRBD2. With the DNA end fitting TRBJ2-7 better, the J assignment may be wrong. CDR3 length: 15 amino acids. Germline V gene data show CDR1 as MGHDK and CDR2 as SYGVNS.

V usage is TRBV4-1 and J usage is TRBJ1-2, with a possible D match to TRBD1 (5 bases). The CDR3 extends over 15 amino acids. Germline CDR1 and CDR2: MGHRA and YSYEKL. V dropped 1 base and J dropped 8 bases, with 17 bases sitting between them. CDR3 in amino acids: CASSQASGQGRGYTF. The CDR3, as DNA: TGCGCCAGCAGCCAAGCCTCAGGCCAGGGCAGGGGCTACACCTTC.

The chain has TRBV10-3 and TRBJ2-1, with TRBD1 as a possible D gene (6 bases). The CDR3 spans 14 residues. Germline CDR1 ENHRY, CDR2 SYGVKD. V was shortened by 8 bases and J by 3 bases, with 14 bases between the two germline ends. The CDR3 spells CAIARGGDYNEQFF. The CDR3 nucleotides read TGTGCCATCGCCCGAGGGGGAGACTACAATGAGCAGTTCTTC.

This clonotype was seen a handful of times. The rearrangement uses TRBV29-1 and TRBJ1-1; the D gene is possibly TRBD1 (5 bases). This CDR3 has 13 amino acids. V gave up 5 bases and J gave up 6 bases, with 16 bases separating them. Germline CDR1 is SQVTM and CDR2 is ANQGSEA. The CDR3: CSVRETVVPEAFF. DNA for the CDR3: TGCAGCGTTCGGGAGACAGTTGTCCCTGAAGCTTTCTTT.

This chain joins TRBV6-2 or TRBV6-3 and TRBJ1-1; D unresolved. In germline, CDR1 is MNHEY, CDR2 SVGEGT. The CDR3 has 14 amino acids. Trimming took off 4 bases at V and 3 bases at J, with 12 bases between the two ends. Here the CDR3 DNA reads TGTGCCAGCAGTTGGACCACTAGGGACACTGAAGCTTTCTTT. Encoded protein: CASSWTTRDTEAFF.

This clonotype was counted only a few times. The rearrangement uses TRBV2 and TRBJ2-3; 7 positions agree with TRBD2. CDR3 length equals 14 residues. Germline V lookup: CDR1 SNHLY, CDR2 FYNNEI. With V trimmed by 6 bases and J by 6 bases, 9 bases remained unmatched. This CDR3 reads CASSAGTTSDTQYF. CDR3 DNA: TGTGCCAGCAGCGCCGGGACTACTTCGGATACGCAGTATTTT.

This clonotype was seen a handful of times. The chain links TRBV5-5 to TRBJ2-3, with 10 bases that match TRBD2. Unmatched junction bases numbered 13, after V lost 3 bases and J lost 9 bases. Per germline, CDR1 SGHKS and CDR2 YYEKEE (reference sequence). The CDR3 sequence is 16 residues long. CDR3 sequence: CASSSGLAVVAGTQYF. The CDR3 coding sequence is TGTGCCAGCAGCTCCGGACTAGCGGTCGTCGCGGGAACGCAGTATTTT.

This chain uses TRBV6-5 with TRBJ2-7; unclear D gene. This CDR3 is 16 amino acids long. Germline V gene sequence: CDR1 MNHEY, CDR2 SVGAGI. V lost 5 bases and J lost 0, with 17 bases in between. CDR3 bases: TGTGCCAGCAGTACCGCCGGCCGGACCCCCTCCTACGAGCAGTACTTC. This gives the protein CASSTAGRTPSYEQYF.

This clonotype turned up a few times. The genes are TRBV10-3 and TRBJ1-2; D is unresolved. The V end lost 1 base, the J end lost 2 bases, and 8 bases lay between the germline ends. Germline CDR1 is ENHRY and CDR2 is SYGVKD. This CDR3 spans 14 amino acids. CDR3 sequence reads: CAISEFVTNYGYTF. The CDR3 DNA reads as TGTGCCATCAGTGAGTTTGTGACCAACTATGGCTACACCTTC.

This clonotype appeared a few times. V and J are TRBV7-9 and TRBJ1-2; D uncertain. This CDR3 region has 12 residues. The germline CDR1 and CDR2 sequences are SEHNR and FQNEAQ (reference sequence). Trimming stripped 4 bases from V and 8 bases from J, with 11 bases between. The CDR3 loop reads CASSSVWWGYTF. The CDR3 DNA sequence: TGTGCCAGCAGCTCGGTATGGTGGGGCTACACCTTC.

This chain connects TRBV7-3 to TRBJ1-6; D unclear. Looked up from germline, CDR1 is SGHTA and CDR2 is FQGTGA. Trimming took 2 bases from V and 4 from J, leaving 9 bases between them. CDR3 length: 15 amino acids. DNA of the CDR3: TGTGCCAGCAGCTTACAGGCGTCTTATAATTCACCCCTCCACTTT. Amino acids: CASSLQASYNSPLHF.

The rearrangement joins TRBV28 to TRBJ2-3, with 14 bases matching TRBD2. Germline CDR1 MDHEN, CDR2 SYDVKM. The CDR3 length is 16 residues. The V segment lost 5 bases and the J segment 1 base; nucleotides outside the gene matches: 2. The CDR3 nucleotides are TGTGCCAGCAGTAAGACTAGCGGGAGGGGCACAGATACGCAGTATTTT. It encodes CASSKTSGRGTDTQYF.

The gene calls are TRBV30 and TRBJ1-5; D remains unclear. CDR1 is GTSNPN, CDR2 SVGIG, per germline (reference sequence). V was cut by 8 bases and J by 0 bases, with 11 bases left in between. CDR3 size: 13 residues. The CDR3: CALGVYSNQPQHF. DNA for the CDR3: TGTGCCCTCGGCGTTTATAGCAATCAGCCCCAGCATTTT.

This clonotype has just a few counts. The V gene is TRBV20-1, the J gene TRBJ2-5; D unresolved. The length of the CDR3 is 14 residues. V lost 0 bases, J lost 2 bases, and 10 bases lay in between. Germline CDR1 DFQATT, CDR2 SNEGSKA (reference sequence). CDR3: CSARDWTEQETQYF. In nucleotides, the CDR3 is TGCAGTGCTAGAGATTGGACGGAGCAAGAGACCCAGTACTTC.

This sequence joins TRBV4-1 and TRBJ2-1; no clear D. CDR3 length: 15 amino acids. Trimming shortened V by 0 bases and J by 0 bases, and 6 bases separated the two germline ends. Germline V gene data show CDR1 as MGHRA and CDR2 as YSYEKL. CDR3 coding DNA: TGCGCCAGCAGCCAAGAACACGCCTCCTACAATGAGCAGTTCTTC. Translated, it gives CASSQEHASYNEQFF.